A selection of T cell receptor beta chains follows, all from one sample in a study of blood T cell repertoires in COVID-19. Method: immunoSEQ multiplex PCR; TCRdb's copy keeps in-frame clones and lacks some. Of over 150,000 clones listed, approximately 85% are singletons. The sequencing sample was made of peripheral blood. All receptors come from a man aged 55 to 70 with COVID-19, enrolled during active disease. Each CDR3 is given without its conserved first and last residue. The D gene is left open where the match is weak.

CDR3,J,V,D
AWSVSSAGSNTIY,TRBJ1-3,TRBV30,NA
ASRDGQAHGEKLF,TRBJ1-4,TRBV4-3,TRBD1
ASHDRGEQY,TRBJ2-7,TRBV28,NA
ASSDVGRGSGNTIY,TRBJ1-3,TRBV28,NA
ASSHSTGGPSV,TRBJ1-1,TRBV3-1/TRBV3-2,TRBD1
ASSLAAGDLERFQETQY,TRBJ2-5,TRBV5-1,TRBD2
SGTSYPTENTEAF,TRBJ1-1,TRBV29-1,NA
ASSPTGGGQPQH,TRBJ1-5,TRBV6-5,NA
ASSSQGREQF,TRBJ2-1,TRBV7-9,NA
ATSRDLDAYEQY,TRBJ2-7,TRBV15,NA
ASCLGPLNSPLH,TRBJ1-6,TRBV9,NA
ASGSPGESTEAF,TRBJ1-1,TRBV10-2,NA
ASSQVKEYQETQY,TRBJ2-5,TRBV3-1/TRBV3-2,NA
ASSSAKAGGALGGELF,TRBJ2-2,TRBV7-2,TRBD2
ASSSGVFNEKLF,TRBJ1-4,TRBV6-2/TRBV6-3,NA
ASSPPLYSQSSTDTQY,TRBJ2-3,TRBV18,NA
ASSLVSLGMNTEAF,TRBJ1-1,TRBV7-8,NA
ASSQDPEGQQTQY,TRBJ2-5,TRBV9,NA
AWSSDIYNQPQH,TRBJ1-5,TRBV30,NA
ATSSERTGGIGYT,TRBJ1-2,TRBV24-1,TRBD1
AWSVLAGGQDEQF,TRBJ2-1,TRBV30,TRBD2
ASSCRGVGEQY,TRBJ2-7,TRBV5-4,TRBD2
ASSQDPGASGNTDTQY,TRBJ2-3,TRBV4-3,TRBD2
ASSQGVGFQF,TRBJ2-1,TRBV6-5,TRBD1
ASSLAVDTYNEQF,TRBJ2-1,TRBV5-8,NA
ASSSGQLGYT,TRBJ1-2,TRBV11-3,NA
SASTGGASSNEQF,TRBJ2-1,TRBV20-1,TRBD1
ASSQGRAGLAKNIQY,TRBJ2-4,TRBV3-1/TRBV3-2,NA
ASSQGRTGFGANVLT,TRBJ2-6,TRBV3-1/TRBV3-2,TRBD1
ASSSSGQGPEAF,TRBJ1-1,TRBV28,TRBD1
ASSASGSQLGVYLF,TRBJ2-1,TRBV7-2,TRBD2
ASSLTGLYTDTQY,TRBJ2-3,TRBV5-6,NA
ATRGQGVQNGYT,TRBJ1-2,TRBV24-1,TRBD1
ASLRTGGRVNEQF,TRBJ2-1,TRBV19,TRBD1
ASSEPTGARGQPQH,TRBJ1-5,TRBV6-1,TRBD1
ASRLRGGEWEETQY,TRBJ2-5,TRBV7-2,TRBD2
ATSDGLGGKEGDTQY,TRBJ2-3,TRBV24-1,NA
ASSLAGDRGSNEQF,TRBJ2-1,TRBV11-3,TRBD1
ATEDRGGEQF,TRBJ2-1,TRBV24-1,TRBD1
ASSITAGRAVNYGYT,TRBJ1-2,TRBV19,NA
ASSYGGAQNTEAF,TRBJ1-1,TRBV28,NA
ASSFGTGQETQY,TRBJ2-5,TRBV5-1,TRBD1
ASTFRGGPGADTQY,TRBJ2-3,TRBV11-3,TRBD2
ASSQGTEAF,TRBJ1-1,TRBV6-2/TRBV6-3,NA
ASSGGQGGRLF,TRBJ1-4,TRBV9,TRBD1
ASSLTGDNQPQH,TRBJ1-5,TRBV11-2,TRBD1
ASSEMAGVGEKLF,TRBJ1-4,TRBV10-2,NA
ASRDRLNYGYT,TRBJ1-2,TRBV5-4,TRBD1
ASSHPQGGGTDTQY,TRBJ2-3,TRBV4-2,NA
SARDSVKNEQF,TRBJ2-1,TRBV29-1,TRBD1
ASSGDRGRYGYT,TRBJ1-2,TRBV25-1,TRBD1
ATSSPSGGSVRETQY,TRBJ2-5,TRBV15,TRBD2
ASRSTSSSYEQY,TRBJ2-7,TRBV27,NA
ATEAGTPNSPLH,TRBJ1-6,TRBV7-2,NA
AISGQGSYNEQF,TRBJ2-1,TRBV10-3,TRBD1
ASSAPDRGVTDTQY,TRBJ2-3,TRBV25-1,TRBD1
ASSSDSYSGANVLT,TRBJ2-6,TRBV7-8,NA